This TCR beta chain was identified during a study of Graves' ophthalmopathy and Graves' hyperthyroidism. The germline V gene encodes CDR1 LNHDA and CDR2 SQIVND (reference sequence). CDR3 length equals 14 residues. Trimming stripped 9 bases from V and 5 bases from J, with 17 bases between. This clonotype was observed at least ten times. RNA served as the template for amplifying TCR beta CDR3 regions. HTBI primers served in a first-round RT-PCR, which a second-round multiplex PCR followed. TCRdb redid the calling of the multiplex PCR reads with MiXCR, one entry per CDR3 protein. The sample records hundreds of thousands of distinct CDR3 sequences, 20% to 25% being singletons.

The gene calls are TRBV19 and TRBJ1-5, with a weak D call TRBD1 (6 bases). This TCR came from a woman aged 18-29 years with stable Graves' hyperthyroidism. Specimen: peripheral blood. The CDR3 DNA sequence: TGTGCCAGCCGCCTTTTAGGGGGATATCAGCCCCAGCATTTT. This sequence encodes CASRLLGGYQPQHF.